The sequence of this T cell receptor (beta chain) was determined in a study of T cell changes during pregnancy in multiple sclerosis. Per the germline V gene, CDR1 is MDHEN and CDR2 is SYDVKM. CDR3 length equals 19 residues. Trimming removed 2 bases at V and 3 bases at J, with 23 bases between. Here immunoSEQ multiplex PCR was the method, and the copy in TCRdb shows in-frame clones only, minus some. The table records approximately 20,000 clones, approximately 90% of them present only once. The clonotype was recovered from a female donor in good health, enrolled as a control in a pregnancy study. This chain uses TRBV28 with TRBJ1-3, with a possible D match to TRBD1 (6 bases). The sequencing used CD8+ T cells from peripheral blood mononuclear cells, collected in the second trimester of pregnancy. CDR3 nucleotide sequence: TGTGCCAGCAGTTTAAAGAGGGGTTGGGGGGGGCGTGATGGAAACACCATATATTTT. Translation gives CASSLKRGWGGRDGNTIYF.